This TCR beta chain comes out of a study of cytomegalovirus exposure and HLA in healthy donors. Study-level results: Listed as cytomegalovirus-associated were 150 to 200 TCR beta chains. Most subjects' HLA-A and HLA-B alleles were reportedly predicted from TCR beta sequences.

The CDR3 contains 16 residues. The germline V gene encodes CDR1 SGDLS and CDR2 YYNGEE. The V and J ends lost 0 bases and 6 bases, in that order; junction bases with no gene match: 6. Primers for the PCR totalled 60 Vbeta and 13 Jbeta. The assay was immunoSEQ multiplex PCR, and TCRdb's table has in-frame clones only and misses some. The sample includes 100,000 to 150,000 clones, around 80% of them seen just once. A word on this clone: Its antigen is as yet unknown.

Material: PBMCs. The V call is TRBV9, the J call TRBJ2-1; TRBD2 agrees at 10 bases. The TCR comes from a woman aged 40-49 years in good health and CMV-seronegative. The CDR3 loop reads CASSVATGLALNEQFF. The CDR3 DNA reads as TGTGCCAGCAGCGTAGCTACGGGACTAGCGCTCAATGAGCAGTTCTTC. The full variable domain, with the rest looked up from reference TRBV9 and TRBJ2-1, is DSGVTQTPKHLITATGQRVTLRCSPRSGDLSVYWYQQSLDQGLQFLIQYYNGEERAKGNILERFSAQQFPDLHSELNLSSLELGDSALYFCASSVATGLALNEQFFGPGTRLTVL.